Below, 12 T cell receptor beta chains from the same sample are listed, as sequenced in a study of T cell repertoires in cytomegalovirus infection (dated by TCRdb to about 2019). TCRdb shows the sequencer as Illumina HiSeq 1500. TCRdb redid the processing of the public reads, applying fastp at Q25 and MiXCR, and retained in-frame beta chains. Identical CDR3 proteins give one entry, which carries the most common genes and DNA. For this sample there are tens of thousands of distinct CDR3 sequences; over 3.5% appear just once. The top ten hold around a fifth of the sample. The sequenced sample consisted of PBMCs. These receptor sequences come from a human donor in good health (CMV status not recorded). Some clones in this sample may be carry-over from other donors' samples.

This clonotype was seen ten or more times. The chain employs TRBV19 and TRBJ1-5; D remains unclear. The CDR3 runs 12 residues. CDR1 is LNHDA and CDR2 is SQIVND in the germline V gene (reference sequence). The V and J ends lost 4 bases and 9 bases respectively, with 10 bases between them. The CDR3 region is CASSTPGWPQHF. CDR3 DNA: TGTGCCAGTAGTACCCCTGGGTGGCCCCAGCATTTT.

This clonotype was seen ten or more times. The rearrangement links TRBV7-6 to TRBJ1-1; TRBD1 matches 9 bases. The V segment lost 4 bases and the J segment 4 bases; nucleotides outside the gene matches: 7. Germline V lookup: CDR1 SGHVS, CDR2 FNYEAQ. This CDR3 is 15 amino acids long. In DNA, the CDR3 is TGTGCCAGCAGCTCCCTCCGGGACAGGGCCACTGAAGCTTTCTTT. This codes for CASSSLRDRATEAFF.

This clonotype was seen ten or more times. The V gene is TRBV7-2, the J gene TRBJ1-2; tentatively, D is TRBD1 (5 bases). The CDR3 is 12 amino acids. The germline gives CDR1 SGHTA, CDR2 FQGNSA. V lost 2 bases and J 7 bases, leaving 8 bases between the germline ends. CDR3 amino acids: CASSLWGSGYTF. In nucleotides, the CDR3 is TGTGCCAGCAGCTTATGGGGGTCTGGCTACACCTTC. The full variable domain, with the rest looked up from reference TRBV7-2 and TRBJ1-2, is GAGVSQSPSNKVTEKGKDVELRCDPISGHTALYWYRQSLGQGLEFLIYFQGNSAPDKSGLPSDRFSAERTGGSVSTLTIQRTQQEDSAVYLCASSLWGSGYTFGSGTRLTVV.

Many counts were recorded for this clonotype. The CDR3 reads CASSFSGGGTGELFF. CDR3 DNA sequence: TGTGCCAGCAGCTTTTCAGGGGGCGGCACCGGGGAGCTGTTTTTT. This chain joins TRBV7-9 and TRBJ2-2, with 8 bases matching TRBD1. V shed 3 bases, J shed 4 bases, and the junction held 4 bases outside the gene matches. Germline V gene sequence: CDR1 SEHNR, CDR2 FQNEAQ (reference sequence). CDR3 length: 15 residues.

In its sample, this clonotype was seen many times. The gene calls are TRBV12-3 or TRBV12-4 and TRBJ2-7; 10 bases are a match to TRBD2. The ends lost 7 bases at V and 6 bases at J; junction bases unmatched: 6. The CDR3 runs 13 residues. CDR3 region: CASTELAGAEQYF. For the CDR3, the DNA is TGTGCCAGCACCGAGCTAGCGGGGGCCGAGCAGTACTTC.

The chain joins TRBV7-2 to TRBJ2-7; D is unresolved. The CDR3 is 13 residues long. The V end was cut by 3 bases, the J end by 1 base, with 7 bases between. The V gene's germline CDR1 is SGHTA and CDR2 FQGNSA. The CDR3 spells CASSFGRSYEQYF. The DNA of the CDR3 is TGTGCCAGCAGCTTCGGACGGTCCTACGAGCAGTACTTC.

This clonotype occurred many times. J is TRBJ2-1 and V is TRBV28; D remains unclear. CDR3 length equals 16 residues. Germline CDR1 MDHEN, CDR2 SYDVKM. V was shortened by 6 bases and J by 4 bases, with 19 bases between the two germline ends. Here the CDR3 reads CASSRAGANGYNEQFF. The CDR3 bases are TGTGCCAGCAGCCGGGCCGGCGCGAATGGTTACAATGAGCAGTTCTTC. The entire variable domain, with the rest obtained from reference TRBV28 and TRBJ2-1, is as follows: DVKVTQSSRYLVKRTGEKVFLECVQDMDHENMFWYRQDPGLGLRLIYFSYDVKMKEKGDIPEGYSVSREKKERFSLILESASTNQTSMYLCASSRAGANGYNEQFFGPGTRLTVL.

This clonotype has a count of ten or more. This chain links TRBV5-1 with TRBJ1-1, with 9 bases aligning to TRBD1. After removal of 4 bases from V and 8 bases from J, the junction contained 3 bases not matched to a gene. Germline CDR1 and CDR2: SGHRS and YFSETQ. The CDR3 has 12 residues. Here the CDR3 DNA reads TGCGCCAGCAGCGCGGGGACAGGGGAAGCTTTCTTT. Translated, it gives CASSAGTGEAFF.

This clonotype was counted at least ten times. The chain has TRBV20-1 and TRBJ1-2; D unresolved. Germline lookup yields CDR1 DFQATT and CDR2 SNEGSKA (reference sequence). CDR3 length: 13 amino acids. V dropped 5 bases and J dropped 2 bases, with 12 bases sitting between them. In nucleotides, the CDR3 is TGCAGTGCTTACAGCACCCTGAACTATGGCTACACCTTC. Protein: CSAYSTLNYGYTF.

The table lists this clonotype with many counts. The CDR3 DNA reads TGTGCCGCGCAAGGGGGCCCCTACGAGCAGTACTTC. Translating it yields CAAQGGPYEQYF. The chain is built from TRBV10-3 and TRBJ2-7; TRBD1 agrees at 7 bases. CDR1 and CDR2 (germline): ENHRY, SYGVKD. This CDR3 spans 12 amino acids. With 11 bases clipped from V and 2 bases from J, the junction kept 6 bases outside the gene matches.

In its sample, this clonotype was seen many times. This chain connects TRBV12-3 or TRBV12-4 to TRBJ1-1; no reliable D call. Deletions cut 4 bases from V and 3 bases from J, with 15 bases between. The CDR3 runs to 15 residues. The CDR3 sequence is CASSSNFKGYTEAFF. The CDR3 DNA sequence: TGTGCCAGCAGTTCTAACTTTAAGGGTTACACTGAAGCTTTCTTT.

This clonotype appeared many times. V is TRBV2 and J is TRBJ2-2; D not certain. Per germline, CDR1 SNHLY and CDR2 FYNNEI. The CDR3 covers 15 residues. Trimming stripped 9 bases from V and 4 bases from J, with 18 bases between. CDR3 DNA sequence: TGTGCCAGTCGCGCGGAAGCAGTCATCACCGGGGAGCTGTTTTTT. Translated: CASRAEAVITGELFF.